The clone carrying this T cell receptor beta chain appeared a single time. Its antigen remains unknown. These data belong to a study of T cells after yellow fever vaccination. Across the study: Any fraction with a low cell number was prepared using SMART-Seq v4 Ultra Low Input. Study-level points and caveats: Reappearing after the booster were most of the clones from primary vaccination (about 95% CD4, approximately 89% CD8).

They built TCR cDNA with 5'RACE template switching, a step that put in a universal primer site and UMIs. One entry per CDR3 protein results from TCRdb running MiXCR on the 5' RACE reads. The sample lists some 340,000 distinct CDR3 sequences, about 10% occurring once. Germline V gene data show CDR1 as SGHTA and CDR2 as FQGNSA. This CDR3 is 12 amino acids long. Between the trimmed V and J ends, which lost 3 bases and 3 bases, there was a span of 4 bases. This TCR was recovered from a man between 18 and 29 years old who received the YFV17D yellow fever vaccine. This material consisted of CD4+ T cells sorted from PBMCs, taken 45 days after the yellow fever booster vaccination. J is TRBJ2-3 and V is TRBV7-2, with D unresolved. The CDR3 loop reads CTSSFSTDTQYF. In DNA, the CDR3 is TGTACCAGCAGCTTCTCGACAGATACGCAGTATTTT. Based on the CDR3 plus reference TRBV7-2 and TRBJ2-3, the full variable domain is GAGVSQSPSNKVTEKGKDVELRCDPISGHTALYWYRQSLGQGLEFLIYFQGNSAPDKSGLPSDRFSAERTGGSVSTLTIQRTQQEDSAVYLCTSSFSTDTQYFGPGTRLTVL.